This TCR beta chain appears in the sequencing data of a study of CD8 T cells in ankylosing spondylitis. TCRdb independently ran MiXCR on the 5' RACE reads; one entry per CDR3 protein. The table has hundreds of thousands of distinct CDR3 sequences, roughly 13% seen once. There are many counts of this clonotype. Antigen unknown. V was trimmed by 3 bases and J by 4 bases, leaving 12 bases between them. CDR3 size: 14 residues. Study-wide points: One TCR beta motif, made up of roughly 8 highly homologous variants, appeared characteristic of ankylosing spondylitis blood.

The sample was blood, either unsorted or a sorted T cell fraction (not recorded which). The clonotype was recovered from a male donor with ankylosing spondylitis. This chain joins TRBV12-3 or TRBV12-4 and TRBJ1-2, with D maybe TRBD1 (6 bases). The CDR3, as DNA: TGTGCCAGCAGTTTCACCAGGGGAACCTATGGCTACACCTTC. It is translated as CASSFTRGTYGYTF.